These T cell receptor beta chains were read from a single sample in a study of cytomegalovirus exposure and HLA in healthy donors. Clones were read by immunoSEQ multiplex PCR, and TCRdb kept only the in-frame ones, dropping some. The data show 70,000 or so clones, over 85% seen once. The specimen was PBMCs. Receptors were obtained from a man younger than 35 in good health and CMV-seropositive. Each CDR3 is given without its conserved first and last residue. Each record gives: J gene, V gene, CDR3 protein.

TRBJ2-2,TRBV11-2,ASSLDKGIPGELF
TRBJ1-5,TRBV28,ASRRDQPQH
TRBJ2-1,TRBV7-8,ASSLLRTGPNEQF
TRBJ2-2,TRBV14,ASSNRGGTGELF
TRBJ2-3,TRBV5-4,ASSLGAGATDTQY
TRBJ2-1,TRBV28,ASRSPWATTF
TRBJ2-1,TRBV5-1,ASSLDGLADYNEQF
TRBJ2-1,TRBV7-2,ASSSPREGNPNNEQF
TRBJ2-7,TRBV18,ASSPDWASYEQY
TRBJ1-2,TRBV6-1,ASSELETGNYGYT
TRBJ2-1,TRBV10-2,ASSGGNNEQF
TRBJ1-5,TRBV19,ASSMFRDGVGPQH
TRBJ2-7,TRBV11-2,ASSLGGGPAYEQY
TRBJ1-1,TRBV28,ASRVHGRNTEAF
TRBJ2-3,TRBV18,ASSRRTGDIQEY
TRBJ1-1,TRBV25-1,ASSGGQTHREAF
TRBJ1-5,TRBV6-1,ASRKTGGNQPQH
TRBJ2-7,TRBV5-6,ASSLVGATVSYEQY
TRBJ1-5,TRBV6-6,ASSYRRQSNQPQH
TRBJ2-7,TRBV5-1,ASSLAASGRASEQY
TRBJ2-5,TRBV5-8,ASAGLYQETQY
TRBJ2-7,TRBV7-9,ASSYTPGTRDGEQY
TRBJ2-2,TRBV27,ASNAGLGTAGELF
TRBJ2-7,TRBV6-5,ASSPNGQTYEQY
TRBJ1-3,TRBV9,ASSVDHSSGNTIY
TRBJ2-2,TRBV6-1,ASLGMTGNPGELF
TRBJ1-5,TRBV30,AWRHPGETGSHQPQH
TRBJ2-2,TRBV30,AWMGHPDTGELF
TRBJ2-3,TRBV28,ASSPSQRGGTDTQY
TRBJ2-2,TRBV2,AVLGEGKGTGELF
TRBJ1-1,TRBV28,ASSLSGTQNTEAF
TRBJ2-2,TRBV11-3,ASSLKGGGSSTGELF
TRBJ1-2,TRBV10-3,AISEAGINYGYT
TRBJ1-5,TRBV19,ASNAVNNQPQH
TRBJ2-1,TRBV10-1,ASSAAGGNNEQF
TRBJ2-5,TRBV5-1,ASSLGLGRTGETQY
TRBJ2-5,TRBV18,ASSPLTGGQETQY
TRBJ2-7,TRBV7-9,ASSMTGYYEQY
TRBJ2-2,TRBV16,ASSQGVQATNTGELF
TRBJ2-5,TRBV28,ASKHPGQNQETQY
TRBJ1-1,TRBV10-2,ASIEDRKTSNTEAF
TRBJ2-7,TRBV7-2,ASRPSGLAGREQY
TRBJ2-3,TRBV11-3,ASSLGGTSGRRQY
TRBJ1-1,TRBV9,ASSAIGQPAF
TRBJ2-1,TRBV14,ASSQASWGRHEQF
TRBJ1-4,TRBV12-2,ASRLVTGSNEKLF
TRBJ2-2,TRBV7-2,ASGLAGTGELF
TRBJ2-7,TRBV28,ASSLDRYEQY
TRBJ2-1,TRBV27,ASASAGASHVYEQF
TRBJ1-2,TRBV28,ASTDSGNYGYT
TRBJ2-3,TRBV27,ASSRATTSGFTDTQY
TRBJ2-5,TRBV9,ASSFRTGMGRETQY
TRBJ2-7,TRBV6-1,ASGSSYEQY
TRBJ1-4,TRBV28,ASSLFGQGTQNNEKLF
TRBJ1-5,TRBV11-2,ASSSSVGGAQPQH
TRBJ1-2,TRBV2,ASSEQGANYGYT
TRBJ2-7,TRBV4-1,ASSQDRSTGYEQY
TRBJ2-7,TRBV6-5,ASSYGTGGYEQY
TRBJ2-3,TRBV5-6,ASSLVAAPNTQY